This T cell receptor (beta chain) stems from a study of blood T cell repertoires in COVID-19. For the study at large: Researchers got acute and convalescent COVID-19 samples from the United States, Italy and Spain.

The germline CDR1 and CDR2 sequences are LGHDT and YNNKEL (reference sequence). The CDR3 has 13 amino acids. V was clipped by 1 base and J by 5 bases, with 8 bases between them. Original processing notes: Researchers report that nucleated cell counts were estimated from reference gene primer amplification. Generated by immunoSEQ multiplex PCR, the TCRdb table keeps only in-frame clones and is missing some. V and J calls and clone size follow that table, whereas D and trimming were derived from the DNA. This table holds a few hundred thousand clones, more than 85% found once. The chain is built from TRBV3-1 (or the pseudogene TRBV3-2) and TRBJ1-1; D is undetermined. This TCR was sampled from a man in his 60s with acute or convalescent COVID-19. The sequenced sample consisted of peripheral blood. DNA for the CDR3: TGTGCCAGCAGCCAAGCACTAACTACTGAAGCTTTCTTT. It is translated as CASSQALTTEAFF.